The 25 T cell receptor beta chains given below trace back to one sample, sequenced in a study of CD8 T cells in Susac syndrome. RNA totalling roughly 0.45 to 1 ug underwent reverse transcription with random hexamers. TCRdb re-called the immunoSEQ multiplex PCR reads with MiXCR, one entry per CDR3 protein. In the table there are under 200,000 distinct CDR3 sequences, 90% to 95% of which are singletons. Sequencing was done on a sample of CD4+ T cells from PBMCs. The receptors originated from a human donor with Susac syndrome.

The V call is TRBV23-1, the J call TRBJ2-3; TRBD2 agrees at 10 bases. TRBV23-1 is an ORF, with its function uncertain. Losses at the gene ends were 0 bases for V and 0 bases for J; bases not matched to a gene: 3. This CDR3 has 17 amino acids. This CDR3 is CASSQSGLADSTDTQYF. The CDR3 region has the DNA TGCGCCAGCAGTCAATCCGGACTAGCGGATAGCACAGATACGCAGTATTTT.

This clonotype was picked up a small number of times. This chain links TRBV11-2 with TRBJ2-1, with 9 bases matching TRBD2. Germline CDR1 and CDR2: SGHAT and FQNNGV. There are 15 residues in the CDR3. Trimming cost V 5 bases and J 4 bases; bases outside gene matches: 6. In DNA, the CDR3 is TGTGCCAGCAGCCAAGGAGCGGGGGGATACAATGAGCAGTTCTTC. As protein: CASSQGAGGYNEQFF.

The chain combines TRBV11-2 with TRBJ2-4; TRBD2 matches at 9 bases. The germline gives CDR1 SGHAT, CDR2 FQNNGV. The CDR3 is 14 amino acids. V dropped 3 bases and J dropped 7; count of bases not matched to a gene: 4. Here the CDR3 reads CASSLPAGGNIQYF. CDR3 coding DNA: TGTGCCAGCAGCTTGCCGGCGGGGGGGAACATTCAGTACTTC.

V gene TRBV9 combines with J gene TRBJ2-5; a possible D gene is TRBD2 (6 bases). Germline values: CDR1 SGDLS, CDR2 YYNGEE. Trimming left V 7 bases short and J 2 bases short, with 18 bases between. The CDR3 length is 15 residues. CDR3 residues: CASSRAGNHQETQYF. For the CDR3, the DNA is TGTGCCAGCTCGCGGGCGGGGAACCATCAAGAGACCCAGTACTTC.

The chain links TRBV5-1 to TRBJ1-2; D might be TRBD1 (6 bases). This CDR3 has 13 amino acids. Trimming took off 0 bases at V and 10 bases at J, with 13 bases between the two ends. Germline CDR1 and CDR2: SGHRS and YFSETQ. CDR3 protein: CASSLEQGRDYTF. CDR3 in DNA: TGCGCCAGCAGCTTGGAACAGGGTAGAGACTACACCTTC. Drawing the rest from reference TRBV5-1 and TRBJ1-2, the complete variable domain is KAGVTQTPRYLIKTRGQQVTLSCSPISGHRSVSWYQQTPGQGLQFLFEYFSETQRNKGNFPGRFSGRQFSNSRSEMNVSTLELGDSALYLCASSLEQGRDYTFGSGTRLTVV.

The genes are TRBV14 and TRBJ2-5, with D maybe TRBD2 (5 bases). There are 15 residues in the CDR3. In germline, CDR1 is SGHDN, CDR2 FVKESK. V was shortened by 4 bases and J by 0 bases, with 12 bases between the two germline ends. CDR3 in amino acids: CASSRERPYQETQYF. The CDR3 DNA reads as TGTGCCAGCAGCCGGGAGCGCCCGTACCAAGAGACCCAGTACTTC.

The chain recombines TRBV20-1 with TRBJ2-1; D remains unclear. CDR3 length: 10 residues. Per germline, CDR1 DFQATT and CDR2 SNEGSKA (reference sequence). Deletions cut 5 bases from V and 5 bases from J, with 4 bases between. CDR3 residues: CSARNNEQFF. CDR3 sequence (DNA): TGCAGTGCTCGAAACAATGAGCAGTTCTTC.

The rearrangement joins TRBV6-2 or TRBV6-3 to TRBJ1-5; D unresolved. Germline loops: CDR1 MNHEY, CDR2 SVGEGT. This CDR3 has 15 amino acids. The V end lost 2 bases, the J end lost 2 bases, and 10 bases lay between the germline ends. The CDR3, as DNA: TGTGCCAGCAGTTACGAGGGCTTCGGCAATCAGCCCCAGCATTTT. It specifies CASSYEGFGNQPQHF.

The V gene is TRBV29-1, the J gene TRBJ1-5; 7 bases are shared with TRBD1. The CDR3 is 14 amino acids. V shed 6 bases, J shed 7 bases, and the junction held 12 bases outside the gene matches. Germline V gene sequence: CDR1 SQVTM, CDR2 ANQGSEA. The CDR3 reads CSVRQGGSSQPQHF. CDR3 DNA: TGCAGCGTGCGACAGGGAGGGAGTTCCCAGCCCCAGCATTTT.

This chain uses TRBV9 with TRBJ2-2; no clear D gene. The CDR3 is made up of 15 amino acids. V dropped 0 bases and J dropped 1 base, with 7 bases sitting between them. The germline gives CDR1 SGDLS, CDR2 YYNGEE. For the CDR3, the DNA is TGTGCCAGCAGCGTAGGCGGCAAGAACACCGGGGAGCTGTTTTTT. This translates into CASSVGGKNTGELFF.

J is TRBJ2-3 and V is TRBV7-8; possible D gene TRBD2, 5 bases. This CDR3 has 15 amino acids. The ends were cut back, 8 bases at V and 2 bases at J, with 17 bases in the middle. Germline CDR1 reads SGHVS; CDR2 reads FQNEAQ. DNA of the CDR3: TGTGCCAGCCTTCGCGGTCAAGCGGACACAGATACGCAGTATTTT. Its translation is CASLRGQADTDTQYF.

The V gene is TRBV5-6, the J gene TRBJ2-5; TRBD2 agrees at 14 bases. The CDR3 has 15 amino acids. Germline assignment: CDR1 SGHDT and CDR2 YYEEEE. After removal of 4 bases from V and 5 bases from J, the junction contained 4 bases not matched to a gene. The CDR3 sequence is CASSGGLAGVETQYF. The CDR3 DNA reads TGTGCCAGCAGCGGGGGACTAGCGGGGGTGGAGACCCAGTACTTC.

The chain combines TRBV20-1 with TRBJ2-1; 14 nucleotides match TRBD2. V lost 2 bases, J lost 6 bases, and 9 bases stayed unmatched. Germline-derived CDR1 and CDR2 are DFQATT and SNEGSKA (reference sequence). There are 17 residues in the CDR3. CDR3 sequence reads: CSARPLPGTSGGNEQFF. CDR3 bases: TGCAGTGCTAGACCCTTGCCCGGGACTAGCGGGGGCAATGAGCAGTTCTTC.

The rearrangement links TRBV5-1 to TRBJ1-5, with 7 bases fitting TRBD1. This CDR3 contains 14 residues. The ends lost 2 bases at V and 5 bases at J; junction bases unmatched: 4. Germline loops: CDR1 SGHRS, CDR2 YFSETQ. The CDR3 protein is CASSLTGEDQPQHF. CDR3 bases: TGCGCCAGCAGCTTAACAGGGGAAGATCAGCCCCAGCATTTT.

The chain recombines TRBV15 with TRBJ1-1, with 7 bases identical to TRBD1. There are 14 residues in the CDR3. Germline values: CDR1 LNHNV, CDR2 YYDKDF (reference sequence). The V and J ends lost 5 bases and 1 base, in that order; junction bases with no gene match: 4. CDR3 in DNA: TGTGCCACCAGCGGAGGGACAGAGAACACTGAAGCTTTCTTT. Translation: CATSGGTENTEAFF.

As DNA, the CDR3 is TGTGCCGGCGACAGGGGGGCCTACGAGCAGTACTTC. Translated: CAGDRGAYEQYF. The chain joins TRBV30 to TRBJ2-7, with 9 bases lining up with TRBD1. The CDR3 has 12 amino acids. Germline V gene data show CDR1 as GTSNPN and CDR2 as SVGIG (reference sequence). The junction had 4 bases not matched to a gene; V was cut back by 8 bases and J by 2 bases.

The chain couples TRBV29-1 to TRBJ2-5, with D maybe TRBD1 (5 bases). Trimming removed 0 bases at V and 5 bases at J, with 10 bases between. CDR1 is SQVTM, CDR2 ANQGSEA, per germline. The CDR3 is made up of 13 amino acids. For the CDR3, the DNA is TGCAGCGTTGAAGAGACAGTCGCCGAGACCCAGTACTTC. Protein sequence: CSVEETVAETQYF.

V is TRBV20-1 and J is TRBJ1-5; 8 bases agree with TRBD1. This CDR3 is built from 15 residues. With V trimmed by 0 bases and J by 3 bases, 4 bases remained unmatched. Germline CDR1 is DFQATT and CDR2 is SNEGSKA (reference sequence). CDR3 region: CSARDDRGNNQPQHF. In DNA form, the CDR3 reads TGCAGTGCTAGAGATGACAGGGGAAACAATCAGCCCCAGCATTTT.

The rearrangement links TRBV4-3 to TRBJ1-6; maybe TRBD1 (6 bases). Trimming took 4 bases from V and 10 from J, leaving 14 bases between them. From germline, CDR1 is LGHNA and CDR2 YSLEER. The CDR3 is made up of 14 amino acids. CDR3 sequence: CASSLGGGESPLHF. CDR3 in DNA: TGCGCCAGCAGCCTCGGGGGGGGCGAGTCACCCCTCCACTTT.

This sequence joins TRBV6-1 and TRBJ2-5; D remains unclear. The CDR3 is made up of 12 amino acids. Trimming removed 5 bases from V and 1 base from J, with 5 bases in between. Germline lookup yields CDR1 MNHNS and CDR2 SASEGT. CDR3 DNA sequence: TGTGCCAGCAGTTGGCTCCAAGAGACCCAGTACTTC. Translating gives CASSWLQETQYF.

The CDR3 here is CASSRTSGGAFTEQFF. The CDR3 DNA sequence: TGTGCCAGCAGCCGGACTAGCGGGGGGGCATTCACTGAGCAGTTCTTC. The chain recombines TRBV5-4 with TRBJ2-1, with TRBD2 matching 15 bases. With 4 bases clipped from V and 9 bases from J, the junction kept 8 bases outside the gene matches. CDR3 length: 16 residues. Germline V gene data show CDR1 as SGHNT and CDR2 as YYREEE (reference sequence).

This chain uses TRBV9 with TRBJ1-6, with 9 nucleotides matching TRBD1. The CDR3 covers 16 residues. With 0 bases clipped from V and 6 bases from J, the junction kept 4 bases outside the gene matches. CDR1 SGDLS and CDR2 YYNGEE come from the germline V gene. The CDR3 here is CASSVGPDRGNSPLHF. The CDR3 DNA reads TGTGCCAGCAGCGTAGGTCCGGACAGGGGTAATTCACCCCTCCACTTT.

The rearrangement links TRBV7-2 to TRBJ2-5; 8 nucleotides align to TRBD2. The V and J ends lost 5 bases and 1 base, in that order; junction bases with no gene match: 12. The CDR3 runs 17 residues. Germline loops: CDR1 SGHTA, CDR2 FQGNSA. The CDR3 protein is CASSPNRRAGAQETQYF. The CDR3 bases are TGTGCCAGCAGCCCGAACCGAAGAGCGGGGGCCCAAGAGACCCAGTACTTC.

The chain recombines TRBV7-9 with TRBJ2-7; D is uncertain. This CDR3 has 14 residues. The ends were cut back, 1 base at V and 2 bases at J, with 9 bases in the middle. Per the germline V gene, CDR1 is SEHNR and CDR2 is FQNEAQ (reference sequence). CDR3 bases: TGTGCCAGCAGCTTAGAGGAGTGGGCCTACGAGCAGTACTTC. Its translation is CASSLEEWAYEQYF.

The chain has TRBV7-9 and TRBJ1-2; TRBD1 aligns across 7 bases. The CDR3 length is 13 residues. Germline V gene data show CDR1 as SEHNR and CDR2 as FQNEAQ (reference sequence). V dropped 5 bases and J dropped 5; count of bases not matched to a gene: 5. The CDR3 reads CASSPQGRYGYTF. In DNA form, the CDR3 reads TGTGCCAGCAGCCCACAGGGGAGGTATGGCTACACCTTC. Full variable domain (missing parts from reference TRBV7-9 and TRBJ1-2): DTGVSQNPRHKITKRGQNVTFRCDPISEHNRLYWYRQTLGQGPEFLTYFQNEAQLEKSRLLSDRFSAERPKGSFSTLEIQRTEQGDSAMYLCASSPQGRYGYTFGSGTRLTVV.